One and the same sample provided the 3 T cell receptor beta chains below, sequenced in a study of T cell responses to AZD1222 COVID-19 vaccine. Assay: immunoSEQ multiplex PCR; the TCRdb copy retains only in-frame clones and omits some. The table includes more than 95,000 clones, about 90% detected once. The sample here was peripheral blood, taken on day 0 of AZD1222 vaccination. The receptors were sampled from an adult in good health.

The DNA for the CDR3 is TGTGCCAGCAGTTTATTCTCGACAGGAGGTAATGAAAAACTGTTTTTT. This encodes CASSLFSTGGNEKLFF. The J gene is TRBJ1-4, the V gene TRBV27, with D possibly TRBD1 on 6 matching bases. This CDR3 is 16 amino acids long. V lost 1 base to trimming and J lost 4 bases, with 13 bases between them. CDR1 is MNHEY, CDR2 SMNVEV, per germline (reference sequence).

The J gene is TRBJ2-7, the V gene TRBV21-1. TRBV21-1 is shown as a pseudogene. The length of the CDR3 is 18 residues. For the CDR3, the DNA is TGTGCCAGCAGCAAAAGTGCTCGGCGAGCCCATCTTTCCTACGAGCAGTACTTC. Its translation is CASSKSARRAHLSYEQYF.

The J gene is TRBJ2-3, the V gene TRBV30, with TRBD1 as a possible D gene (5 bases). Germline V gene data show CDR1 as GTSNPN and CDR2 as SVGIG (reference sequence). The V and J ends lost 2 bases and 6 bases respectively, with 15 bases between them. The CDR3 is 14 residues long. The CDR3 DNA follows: TGTGCCTGGAGTCAAGGGGCTAGTGGGGATACGCAGTATTTT. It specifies CAWSQGASGDTQYF. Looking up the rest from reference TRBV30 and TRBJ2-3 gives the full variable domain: SQTIHQWPATLVQPVGSPLSLECTVEGTSNPNLYWYRQAAGRGLQLLFYSVGIGQISSEVPQNLSASRPQDRQFILSSKKLLLSDSGFYLCAWSQGASGDTQYFGPGTRLTVL.